The present TCR beta chain was sequenced within a study of T cell responses to AZD1222 COVID-19 vaccine. General study findings and limits: Researchers report vaccine-associated CD4 TCRs spanning spike, with dominance at 160-218 and 743-854.

The method was immunoSEQ multiplex PCR; TCRdb's version includes in-frame clones alone and lacks a portion of them. Among 120,000 or so clones, around 90% were seen once, and the ten largest hold around a quarter. This clone has just one count. Its specificity is not known. Sample: peripheral blood, taken on day 0 of AZD1222 vaccination. The source of this sequence is an adult in good health.

The CDR3 DNA reads as TGTGCCAGCTCATCTCCGGGACAGGGCGAGGAAAAACTGTTTTTT. Translation: CASSSPGQGEEKLFF. The chain carries TRBV18 and TRBJ1-4; 9 bases fit TRBD1. The germline gives CDR1 KGHSH, CDR2 LQKENI. The CDR3 sequence is 15 residues long. V lost 5 bases and J lost 8; bases outside the gene matches: 9.